This T cell receptor (beta chain) was captured in a study of blood T cell repertoires in COVID-19. About the study: Samples of COVID-19 (acute and convalescent) were obtained from the United States, Italy and Spain.

The CDR3 is made up of 15 amino acids. Germline CDR1 and CDR2: LNHDA and SQIVND (reference sequence). V shed 7 bases and J 3 bases; nucleotides not matched to a gene: 3. Per the study methods: The assay estimated nucleated cells by amplifying reference gene primers. Sequencing was performed with immunoSEQ multiplex PCR; in TCRdb, only in-frame clones are kept and a portion is missing. V and J calls and clone size are copied from that table; D and trimming were computed from the DNA. The sample contains roughly 300,000 clones, roughly 86% of which appear only once. Sequences were obtained from peripheral blood. This receptor was taken from a woman in her forties or fifties with acute or convalescent COVID-19. V is TRBV19 and J is TRBJ2-3, with 14 bases fitting TRBD2. In DNA form, the CDR3 reads TGTGCCAGTACTAGGACTAGCGGGAGGACAGATACGCAGTATTTT. Protein sequence: CASTRTSGRTDTQYF. The full variable domain, completed using reference TRBV19 and TRBJ2-3, is DGGITQSPKYLFRKEGQNVTLSCEQNLNHDAMYWYRQDPGQGLRLIYYSQIVNDFQKGDIAEGYSVSREKKESFPLTVTSAQKNPTAFYLCASTRTSGRTDTQYFGPGTRLTVL.